The entry below describes one TCR beta chain. The antigen is undetermined. The CDR3 covers 15 residues. Germline CDR1 is KGHSY and CDR2 is FQNENV. The sample belongs to a study of T cells expressing NK-cell markers. The wider study: Sorted CD3+CD56+NKG2C+, CD3+CD56+NKG2C- and CD3+CD56-NKG2C+ T cells provided the TCR beta repertoires.

Making the TCR beta cDNA relied on 5'RACE template switching with UMIs. One entry per CDR3 protein, without DNA, is what TCRdb gives after re-calling the 5' RACE reads. This sample's table reports around 690 distinct CDR3 sequences. Regarding the study as a whole: Dominant NKG2C+ clonotypes accounted for roughly 1.0-7.0% of CD8+ T cells in a handful of donors. Expanded NKG2C+ T cell clones were not confirmed as HCMV-specific.

The chain recombines TRBV16 with TRBJ1-2; TCRdb selects TRBD1, and the lack of DNA leaves this call unchecked. This receptor was taken from a man aged 18-69 years in good health. The specimen sequenced was blood T cells: a sorted CD56 or NKG2C T cell subset, CD4+ or CD8+ T cells, or bulk PBMC T cells (not recorded which). The CDR3 here is CASSRGQPGRSGYTF.